The rows below give T cell receptor beta chains drawn from one sample of a study of blood T cell repertoires in COVID-19. The data were produced by immunoSEQ multiplex PCR, yet TCRdb's version contains in-frame clones alone and is incomplete. This table holds 190,000 or so clones, 78% found once. Material for sequencing was peripheral blood. The origin of the receptors is an elderly woman with active or convalescent COVID-19. Each CDR3 is given with its conserved first and last residue. The D gene is left open where the match is weak. Clone size is not always given. Where it is, it says once, few, many or a class for expanded clones.

>TRBJ1-4|TRBV6-2/TRBV6-3|-|-
CASSLDFSAGSEKLFF
TGTGCCAGCAGTTTAGACTTCTCGGCGGGATCTGAAAAACTGTTTTTT
>TRBJ1-2|TRBV6-6|once|TRBD1
CASRVDGTGERYGYTF
TGTGCCAGCAGGGTAGACGGGACAGGGGAAAGATATGGCTACACCTTC
>TRBJ1-5|TRBV3-1/TRBV3-2|few|-
CASSPETDGDRNNQPQHF
TGTGCCAGCAGCCCTGAAACCGACGGAGATAGAAATAATCAGCCCCAGCATTTT
>TRBJ2-2|TRBV5-6|-|TRBD1
CASNPLGTGGTGELFF
TGTGCCAGCAACCCCTTGGGGACAGGGGGGACCGGGGAGCTGTTTTTT
>TRBJ1-2|TRBV7-9|few|-
CASSLDGHYGYTF
TGTGCCAGCAGCTTAGACGGTCACTATGGCTACACCTTC
>TRBJ2-3|TRBV5-4|-|TRBD2
CASSLAASGGTDTQYF
TGTGCCAGCAGCTTGGCCGCTAGCGGCGGCACAGATACGCAGTATTTT
>TRBJ2-2|TRBV24-1|-|-
CASQRSSAGELFF
TGTGCCTCACAGAGATCGTCGGCCGGGGAGCTGTTTTTT
>TRBJ2-6|TRBV20-1|-|-
CSASRGAQSGANVLTF
TGCAGTGCTAGTCGGGGGGCGCAATCAGGGGCCAACGTCCTGACTTTC
>TRBJ2-1|TRBV7-9|-|-
CASSLSTGYNEQFF
TGTGCCAGCAGCTTGTCGACAGGATACAATGAGCAGTTCTTC
>TRBJ1-3|TRBV19|-|TRBD1
CASSIQGAFGNTIYF
TGTGCCAGTAGTATACAGGGGGCCTTTGGAAACACCATATATTTT
>TRBJ2-7|TRBV28|once|-
CASRFGRDYEQYF
TGTGCCAGCAGATTCGGCAGGGACTACGAGCAGTACTTC
>TRBJ2-7|TRBV5-4|-|TRBD1
CASGGGQGYEQYF
TGTGCCAGCGGGGGGGGACAGGGCTACGAGCAGTACTTC
>TRBJ1-2|TRBV28|-|TRBD1
CASSLSFVGQGDYGYTF
TGTGCCAGCAGTTTATCTTTTGTCGGACAGGGGGACTATGGCTACACCTTC
>TRBJ2-3|TRBV10-3|-|TRBD2
CAISGGQRGRTDTQYF
TGTGCCATCAGTGGCGGTCAGCGGGGCCGCACAGATACGCAGTATTTT
>TRBJ2-2|TRBV6-2/TRBV6-3|-|-
CASSYGIGTPKPTGELFF
TGTGCCAGCAGTTACGGGATCGGGACTCCAAAGCCCACCGGGGAGCTGTTTTTT
>TRBJ1-4|TRBV7-9|once|TRBD1
CASSLAWTGGEKLFF
TGTGCCAGCAGCTTAGCCTGGACAGGGGGAGAAAAACTGTTTTTT
>TRBJ2-7|TRBV2|-|TRBD1
CASSATGASSYEQYF
TGTGCCAGCAGTGCAACAGGGGCGAGCTCCTACGAGCAGTACTTC
>TRBJ1-2|TRBV14|-|-
CASSHRGGSYGYTF
TGTGCCAGCAGCCACAGGGGCGGAAGCTATGGCTACACCTTC
>TRBJ2-7|TRBV28|-|TRBD2
CATQPGPRTSGYF
TGTGCCACCCAACCGGGCCCCCGGACTAGCGGGTACTTC
>TRBJ1-5|TRBV27|-|-
CASSLFRASNQPQHF
TGTGCCAGCAGTTTGTTCAGGGCTAGCAATCAGCCCCAGCATTTT
>TRBJ2-5|TRBV5-6|-|-
CASSWGDSWETQYF
TGTGCCAGCAGCTGGGGGGACAGTTGGGAGACCCAGTACTTC
>TRBJ2-5|TRBV3-1/TRBV3-2|-|TRBD2
CASSTTSGGYQETQYF
TGTGCCAGCAGTACTACTAGCGGGGGGTACCAAGAGACCCAGTACTTC
>TRBJ2-1|TRBV24-1|-|TRBD1
CATSDRMTGGSYNEQFF
TGTGCCACCAGTGATCGGATGACAGGGGGCTCTTACAATGAGCAGTTCTTC
>TRBJ1-5|TRBV4-2|-|TRBD1
CASSQERGGAGQPQHF
TGTGCCAGCAGCCAAGAACGAGGGGGCGCAGGTCAGCCCCAGCATTTT
>TRBJ2-7|TRBV28|-|-
CASSKNQGNYEQYF
TGTGCCAGCAGTAAGAACCAGGGGAACTACGAGCAGTACTTC
>TRBJ1-1|TRBV3-1/TRBV3-2|-|-
CASSQKTGRAFF
TGTGCCAGCAGCCAGAAAACAGGGAGAGCTTTCTTT
>TRBJ2-7|TRBV5-5|few|TRBD1
CASSLRLRQGAYEQYF
TGTGCCAGCAGCTTGAGATTACGACAGGGGGCCTACGAGCAGTACTTC
>TRBJ1-1|TRBV7-9|-|TRBD1
CASSRQGVNTEAFF
TGTGCCAGCAGCCGTCAGGGGGTGAACACTGAAGCTTTCTTT